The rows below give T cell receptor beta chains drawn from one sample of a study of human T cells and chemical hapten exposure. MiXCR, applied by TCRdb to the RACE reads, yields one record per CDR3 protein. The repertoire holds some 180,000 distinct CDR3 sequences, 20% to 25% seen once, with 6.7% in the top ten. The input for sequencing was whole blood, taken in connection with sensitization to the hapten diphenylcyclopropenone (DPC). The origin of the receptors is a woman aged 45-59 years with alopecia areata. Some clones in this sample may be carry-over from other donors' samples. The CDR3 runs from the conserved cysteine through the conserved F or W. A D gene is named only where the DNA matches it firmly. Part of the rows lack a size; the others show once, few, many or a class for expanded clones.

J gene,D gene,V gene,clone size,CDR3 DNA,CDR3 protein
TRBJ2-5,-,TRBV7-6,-,TGTGCCAGCAGCTCCGACCTAGAGACCCAGTACTTC,CASSSDLETQYF
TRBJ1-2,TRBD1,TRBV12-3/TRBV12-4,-,TGTGCCAGCAGGCGAACAGGGGGGAGCTATGGCTACACCTTC,CASRRTGGSYGYTF
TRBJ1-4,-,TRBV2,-,TGTGCCAGCAGTGCCCGCAGAGAAAAACTGTTTTTT,CASSARREKLFF
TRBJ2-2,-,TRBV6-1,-,TGTGCCAGCAGTGAAGGGTCCACCGGGGAGCTGTTTTTT,CASSEGSTGELFF
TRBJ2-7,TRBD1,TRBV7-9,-,TGTGCCAGCAGCTTAGGCGCCAGGGGGCGAGAGCAGTACTTC,CASSLGARGREQYF
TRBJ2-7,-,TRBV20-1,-,TGCAGTGCCGATAAACAGGGAAGGTTCTCCGAGCAGTACTTC,CSADKQGRFSEQYF
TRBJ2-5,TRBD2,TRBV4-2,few,TGTGCCAGCAGCCAAGTTCATGGACTAGCGGGAGTTAAATTTGATCTGGAGACCCAGTACTTC,CASSQVHGLAGVKFDLETQYF
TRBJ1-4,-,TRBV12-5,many,TGTGCTAGTGCCTTTAATGAAAAACTGTTTTTT,CASAFNEKLFF
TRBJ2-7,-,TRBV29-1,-,TGCAGCGCCCAAACAGGGATCTCCTACGAGCAGTACTTC,CSAQTGISYEQYF
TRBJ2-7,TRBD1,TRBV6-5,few,TGTGCCAGCAGGCCGACAGGGGGTCAGTACGAGCAGTACTTC,CASRPTGGQYEQYF
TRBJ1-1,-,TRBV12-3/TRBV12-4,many,TGTGCCAGCAGTTTTAGCACTGAAGCTTTCTTT,CASSFSTEAFF
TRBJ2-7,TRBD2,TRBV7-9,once,TGTGTCAGCAGCTCGGCTAGCGGGGTCTGGGAGCAGTACTTC,CVSSSASGVWEQYF
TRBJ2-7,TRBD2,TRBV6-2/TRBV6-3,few,TGTGCCAGCAGTTATGGTTGGCTAGCGGGAGACGAGCAGTACTTC,CASSYGWLAGDEQYF
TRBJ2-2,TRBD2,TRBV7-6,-,TGTGCCAGCACCCCGGGGGGGGCGAACACCGGGGAGCTGTTTTTT,CASTPGGANTGELFF
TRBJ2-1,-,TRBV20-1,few,TGCAGTGCTAGAGAACTATACAATGAGCAGTTCTTC,CSARELYNEQFF
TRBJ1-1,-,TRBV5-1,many,TGCGCCAGCAGCCCCGACTCGACAGTACCCACTGAAGCTTTCTTT,CASSPDSTVPTEAFF
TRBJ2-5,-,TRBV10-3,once,TGTGCCATCAGTGAGTCGCGCTCAGGTCCGGTGTACTTC,CAISESRSGPVYF
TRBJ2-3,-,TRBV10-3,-,TGTGCCATCAGTGCCACAGATACGCAGTATTTT,CAISATDTQYF
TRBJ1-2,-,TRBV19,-,TGTGCCAGTAGTATAGATCGGGGGGAAACCTCTGGCTACACCTTC,CASSIDRGETSGYTF
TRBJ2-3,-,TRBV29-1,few,TGCAGCGTTGAAGGAGGAGATACGCAGTATTTT,CSVEGGDTQYF